The text below deals with one T cell receptor (beta chain). This entry is derived from a study of cytomegalovirus exposure and HLA in healthy donors. A multiplex PCR was run with 60 Vbeta primers and 13 Jbeta primers. Clones were sequenced by immunoSEQ multiplex PCR, and TCRdb holds only the in-frame ones, with some missing. This table holds around 200,000 clones, around 78% found once. The germline V and J ends were trimmed by 5 bases and 4 bases, with 21 bases remaining between them. CDR3 length equals 17 residues. Germline assignment: CDR1 LNHNV and CDR2 YYDKDF (reference sequence). This clonotype was obtained from a man between 25 and 39 years old in good health and CMV-seronegative. V usage is TRBV15 and J usage is TRBJ2-1; D not resolved. The sequencing input was PBMCs. CDR3 in amino acids: CATSLAGTSRPYNEQFF. As DNA, the CDR3 is TGTGCCACCAGCTTGGCAGGCACCAGCCGACCGTACAATGAGCAGTTCTTC.